This TCR beta chain is from a study of blood T cell repertoires in COVID-19. About the study: The United States, Italy and Spain were the sources of the acute and convalescent COVID-19 samples. The cDNA or gDNA used as material had been derived from T cells, B-cell-depleted T cells, or PBMCs.

As handled by the study authors: It was from reference gene primer amplification that nucleated cell counts were estimated. The assay was immunoSEQ multiplex PCR, and TCRdb's table has in-frame clones only and misses some. Clone size and V and J calls were adopted from that table, with D and trimming inferred from the DNA. This table has approximately 39,000 clones, 85% to 90% appearing once. Germline V gene data show CDR1 as MNHNY and CDR2 as SVGAGI (reference sequence). Trimming took 5 bases from V and 2 from J, leaving 24 bases between them. There are 18 residues in the CDR3. The chain carries TRBV6-6 and TRBJ1-2; unclear D gene. The sequenced sample was peripheral blood. The origin of this receptor is a man aged 50-60 years with active or convalescent COVID-19. The CDR3 DNA sequence: TGTGCCAGCAGTCCGAGAGGCTCAACCATACCTCACAACTATGGCTACACCTTC. It translates to CASSPRGSTIPHNYGYTF.